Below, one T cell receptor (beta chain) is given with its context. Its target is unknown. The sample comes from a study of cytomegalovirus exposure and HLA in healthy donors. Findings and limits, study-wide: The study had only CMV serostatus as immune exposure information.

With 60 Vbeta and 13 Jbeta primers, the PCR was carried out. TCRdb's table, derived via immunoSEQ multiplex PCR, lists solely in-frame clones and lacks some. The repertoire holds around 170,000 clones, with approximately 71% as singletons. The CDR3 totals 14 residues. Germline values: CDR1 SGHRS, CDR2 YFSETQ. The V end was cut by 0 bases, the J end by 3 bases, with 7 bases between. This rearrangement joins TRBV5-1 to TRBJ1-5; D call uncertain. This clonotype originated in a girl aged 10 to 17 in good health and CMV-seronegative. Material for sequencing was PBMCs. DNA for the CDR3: TGCGCCAGCAGCTTGGCTGGAGACAATCAGCCCCAGCATTTT. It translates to CASSLAGDNQPQHF.